A selection of T cell receptor beta chains follows, all from one sample in a study of blood T cell repertoires in COVID-19. Assay used: immunoSEQ multiplex PCR; TCRdb lists only in-frame clones, some missing. The table shows about 180,000 clones, with 70% to 85% occurring only once. The specimen was PBMCs or T cells enriched from blood (not recorded which). These TCRs come from a man aged 45-65 years who had recovered from COVID-19. Each CDR3 is given with its conserved first and last residue. Fields, in order: J gene, clone size, V gene, D gene, CDR3 protein, CDR3 DNA. A D gene is named only where the DNA matches it firmly. Clone size is not always given. Where it is, it says once, few, many or a class for expanded clones.

TRBJ2-7 | NA | TRBV6-6 | TRBD1 | CASRSGQSSYEQYF | TGTGCCAGCAGATCGGGACAGAGCTCCTACGAGCAGTACTTC
TRBJ2-3 | NA | TRBV5-4 | TRBD2 | CASSPQPGGSTDTQYF | TGTGCCAGCAGCCCTCAACCGGGGGGGAGCACAGATACGCAGTATTTT
TRBJ2-7 | NA | TRBV5-1 | TRBD1 | CASRKGQGAYEQYF | TGCGCCAGCAGGAAGGGACAGGGGGCTTACGAGCAGTACTTC
TRBJ2-5 | NA | TRBV5-1 | TRBD2 | CASSLQRGRETQYF | TGCGCCAGCAGCTTGCAGCGGGGTAGGGAGACCCAGTACTTC
TRBJ1-3 | NA | TRBV7-9 | NA | CASSLVRGAGNTIYF | TGTGCCAGCAGCTTAGTCCGCGGGGCTGGAAACACCATATATTTT
TRBJ2-2 | NA | TRBV6-1 | NA | CASSEEVTTNTGELFF | TGTGCCAGCAGTGAAGAGGTGACAACTAACACCGGGGAGCTGTTTTTT
TRBJ1-3 | NA | TRBV7-2 | NA | CASSFRISPGNTIYF | TGTGCCAGCAGCTTTAGAATCTCCCCTGGAAACACCATATATTTT
TRBJ1-4 | NA | TRBV4-1 | NA | CASSQLGGAANEKLFF | TGCGCCAGCAGCCAGCTGGGAGGGGCGGCAAATGAAAAACTGTTTTTT
TRBJ2-2 | NA | TRBV5-1 | NA | CASSFRATGELFF | TGCGCCAGCAGCTTCAGGGCGACCGGGGAGCTGTTTTTT
TRBJ2-1 | NA | TRBV18 | TRBD2 | CASSPWTSGSYNEQFF | TGTGCCAGCTCACCTTGGACTAGCGGCTCCTACAATGAGCAGTTCTTC
TRBJ1-5 | NA | TRBV6-1 | TRBD1 | CASSEATGVPPQHF | TGTGCCAGCAGTGAAGCAACAGGGGTTCCGCCCCAGCATTTT
TRBJ2-1 | NA | TRBV5-1 | TRBD1 | CASSPGQDRVYEQFF | TGCGCCAGCAGCCCGGGCCAGGACAGGGTATATGAGCAGTTCTTC
TRBJ1-1 | NA | TRBV2 | TRBD1 | CASSRTGSEAFF | TGTGCCAGCAGCAGGACAGGGTCTGAAGCTTTCTTT
TRBJ2-5 | NA | TRBV18 | NA | CASSPWDTMYQETQYF | TGTGCCAGCTCACCATGGGACACTATGTACCAAGAGACCCAGTACTTC
TRBJ2-7 | NA | TRBV28 | TRBD2 | CASSSSGGNYEQYF | TGTGCCAGCAGCTCTAGCGGGGGGAACTACGAGCAGTACTTC
TRBJ1-1 | NA | TRBV5-6 | TRBD1 | CASSWGDRWNTEAFF | TGTGCCAGCAGCTGGGGGGACAGGTGGAACACTGAAGCTTTCTTT
TRBJ2-7 | NA | TRBV19 | NA | CASSPDSLYEQYF | TGTGCCAGTAGCCCTGACAGTCTCTACGAGCAGTACTTC
TRBJ1-2 | NA | TRBV28 | TRBD1 | CASTTKLTGRRGYTF | TGTGCCAGCACCACCAAGTTGACAGGGCGACGCGGCTACACCTTC
TRBJ2-3 | NA | TRBV24-1 | NA | CATSEGRTDTQYF | TGTGCCACCAGTGAAGGGAGGACAGATACGCAGTATTTT
TRBJ1-5 | NA | TRBV7-9 | TRBD1 | CASSRDRGAQPQHF | TGTGCCAGCAGCCGGGACAGGGGGGCCCAGCCCCAGCATTTT
TRBJ2-2 | NA | TRBV3-1/TRBV3-2 | NA | CASSQSGGPTGELFF | TGTGCCAGCAGCCAATCCGGGGGGCCTACCGGGGAGCTGTTTTTT
TRBJ1-2 | NA | TRBV10-3 | TRBD1 | CAISESSLGGADGYTF | TGTGCCATCAGTGAGTCCTCTTTAGGGGGCGCGGATGGCTACACCTTC
TRBJ1-1 | NA | TRBV10-1 | NA | CASGYDRSSAEAFF | TGCGCCAGCGGATACGACAGGTCGAGCGCTGAAGCTTTCTTT
TRBJ2-3 | NA | TRBV4-1 | TRBD2 | CASMGTSGALTQYF | TGCGCCAGCATGGGGACTAGCGGGGCCTTAACGCAGTATTTT
TRBJ2-5 | NA | TRBV6-1 | NA | CASSEVPGVAETQYF | TGTGCCAGCAGTGAAGTCCCGGGGGTAGCGGAGACCCAGTACTTC
TRBJ1-2 | NA | TRBV3-1/TRBV3-2 | TRBD1 | CASSQGGQSYTF | TGTGCCAGCAGCCAAGGGGGACAGAGCTACACCTTC
TRBJ1-2 | NA | TRBV6-1 | NA | CASSDLNYGYTF | TGTGCCAGCAGTGATCTGAACTATGGCTACACCTTC
TRBJ2-3 | NA | TRBV2 | NA | CASKRTGVTDTQYF | TGTGCCAGCAAACGGACGGGGGTCACAGATACGCAGTATTTT
TRBJ2-5 | NA | TRBV5-1 | TRBD2 | CASSLGASPGGETQYF | TGCGCCAGCAGCTTGGGGGCTAGCCCGGGAGGAGAGACCCAGTACTTC
TRBJ1-3 | few | TRBV3-1/TRBV3-2 | NA | CASSQGRGFSGNTIYF | TGTGCCAGCAGCCAAGGCAGGGGTTTCTCTGGAAACACCATATATTTT
TRBJ1-5 | NA | TRBV5-8 | NA | CASSWRGHNQPQHF | TGTGCCAGCAGCTGGAGGGGCCACAATCAGCCCCAGCATTTT
TRBJ2-3 | NA | TRBV6-5 | TRBD1 | CASSLTGKGTDTQYF | TGTGCCAGCAGTTTGACAGGGAAGGGCACAGATACGCAGTATTTT
TRBJ1-1 | NA | TRBV3-1/TRBV3-2 | NA | CASSLGGDTEAFF | TGTGCCAGCAGCCTGGGAGGGGACACTGAAGCTTTCTTT
TRBJ1-1 | NA | TRBV29-1 | TRBD1 | CSVGTGVYTEAFF | TGCAGCGTTGGGACAGGGGTTTACACTGAAGCTTTCTTT
TRBJ1-2 | NA | TRBV27 | NA | CASAHQGWDGYTF | TGTGCCAGCGCGCACCAGGGGTGGGATGGCTACACCTTC
TRBJ1-4 | NA | TRBV19 | NA | CASSRGDANEKLFF | TGTGCCAGTAGTCGCGGGGATGCTAATGAAAAACTGTTTTTT
TRBJ1-2 | NA | TRBV18 | TRBD1 | CASSPEGTAYGYTF | TGTGCCAGCTCACCGGAAGGGACAGCCTATGGCTACACCTTC
TRBJ1-1 | once | TRBV7-6 | NA | CASSLGGSLMNTEAFF | TGTGCCAGCAGCTTAGGAGGGTCATTGATGAACACTGAAGCTTTCTTT
TRBJ2-7 | NA | TRBV3-1/TRBV3-2 | TRBD2 | CASSRGTSGGAYEQYF | TGTGCCAGCAGCCGGGGGACTAGCGGGGGCGCCTACGAGCAGTACTTC
TRBJ1-1 | NA | TRBV4-1 | NA | CASSQDHRDEAFF | TGCGCCAGCAGCCAAGATCACCGCGATGAAGCTTTCTTT
TRBJ1-5 | NA | TRBV15 | TRBD1 | CATSRTGYQPQHF | TGTGCCACCAGCAGGACAGGGTATCAGCCCCAGCATTTT
TRBJ2-7 | NA | TRBV10-2 | NA | CATLTSTYEQYF | TGCGCCACCCTTACGAGTACCTACGAGCAGTACTTC
TRBJ1-3 | NA | TRBV5-1 | TRBD1 | CASSLAQGASGNTIYF | TGCGCCAGCAGCTTGGCTCAGGGGGCGTCCGGAAACACCATATATTTT
TRBJ2-1 | NA | TRBV20-1 | NA | CSARRGNEQFF | TGCAGTGCAAGGAGAGGCAATGAGCAGTTCTTC
TRBJ2-7 | few | TRBV2 | NA | CASGRLGGSTYEQYF | TGTGCCAGCGGACGGTTAGGAGGTAGTACCTACGAGCAGTACTTC
TRBJ1-6 | NA | TRBV15 | NA | CATSRDRGIAALHF | TGTGCCACCAGCAGAGATAGGGGTATCGCTGCCCTCCACTTT
TRBJ2-2 | NA | TRBV11-1 | NA | CASSLDFTGELFF | TGTGCCAGCAGCTTAGACTTCACCGGGGAGCTGTTTTTT
TRBJ2-4 | NA | TRBV5-4 | NA | CATGPGENIQYF | TGTGCCACGGGGCCGGGGGAAAACATTCAGTACTTC